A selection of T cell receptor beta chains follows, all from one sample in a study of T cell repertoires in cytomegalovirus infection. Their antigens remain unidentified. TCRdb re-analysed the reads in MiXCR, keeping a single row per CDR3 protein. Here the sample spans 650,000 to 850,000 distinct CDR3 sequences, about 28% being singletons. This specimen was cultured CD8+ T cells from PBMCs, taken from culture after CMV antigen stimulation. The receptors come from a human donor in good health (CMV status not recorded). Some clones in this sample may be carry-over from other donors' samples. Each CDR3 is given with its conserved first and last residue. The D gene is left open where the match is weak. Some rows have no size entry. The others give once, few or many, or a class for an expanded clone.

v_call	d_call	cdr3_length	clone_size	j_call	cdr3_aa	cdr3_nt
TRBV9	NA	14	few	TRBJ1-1	CASSVSGKHTEAFF	TGTGCCAGCAGCGTCTCGGGAAAACACACTGAAGCTTTCTTT
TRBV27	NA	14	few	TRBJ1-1	CASSLLGAYTEAFF	TGTGCCAGCAGTCTATTAGGGGCATACACTGAAGCTTTCTTT
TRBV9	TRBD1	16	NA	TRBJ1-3	CASSSGQGGSRNTIYF	TGTGCCAGCAGCTCCGGACAGGGTGGTAGTCGAAACACCATATATTTT
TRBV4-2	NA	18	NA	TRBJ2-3	CASSQEIGPPRHTDTQYF	TGTGCCAGCAGCCAAGAAATTGGACCGCCGAGACACACAGATACGCAGTATTTT
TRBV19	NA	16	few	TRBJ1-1	CASRGSIPGGNTEAFF	TGTGCCAGTAGAGGGTCGATACCGGGGGGAAACACTGAAGCTTTCTTT
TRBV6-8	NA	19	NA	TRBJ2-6	CASSYSNKVGFSGANVLTF	TGTGCCAGCAGTTACTCGAACAAGGTGGGCTTCTCTGGGGCCAACGTCCTGACTTTC
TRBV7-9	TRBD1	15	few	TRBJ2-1	CASSTNRGLANEQFF	TGTGCCAGCAGCACAAACAGGGGGCTGGCGAATGAGCAGTTCTTC
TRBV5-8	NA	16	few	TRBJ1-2	CASSSALTGLLGGYTF	TGTGCCAGCAGCTCTGCCCTGACGGGCCTCTTGGGGGGCTACACCTTC
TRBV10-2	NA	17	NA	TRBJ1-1	CASSESDSQVLNTEAFF	TGCGCCAGCAGTGAGTCAGACAGCCAAGTCCTGAACACTGAAGCTTTCTTT
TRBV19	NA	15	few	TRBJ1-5	CASSITGTGNQPQHF	TGTGCCAGTAGTATTACGGGAACAGGCAATCAGCCCCAGCATTTT
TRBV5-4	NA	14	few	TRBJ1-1	CASSLRDLDTEAFF	TGTGCCAGCAGCCTGAGGGATTTGGACACTGAAGCTTTCTTT
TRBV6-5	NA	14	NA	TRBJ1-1	CASSYSSFEGIAFF	TGTGCCAGCAGTTACTCGTCGTTTGAGGGGATAGCTTTCTTT
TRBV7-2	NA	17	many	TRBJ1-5	CASSPQLNREVNQPQHF	TGTGCCAGCAGCCCCCAATTAAACAGGGAAGTCAATCAGCCCCAGCATTTT
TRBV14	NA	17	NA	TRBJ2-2	CASSQTSGPNSTGELFF	TGTGCCAGCAGCCAAACTTCGGGCCCAAATAGCACCGGGGAGCTGTTTTTT
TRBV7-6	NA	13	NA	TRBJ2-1	CVSSWSHYNEQFF	TGTGTCAGCAGTTGGAGTCACTACAATGAGCAGTTCTTC
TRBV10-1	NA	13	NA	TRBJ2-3	CASRQYSTDTQYF	TGCGCCAGCAGGCAATATAGCACAGATACGCAGTATTTT